The T cell receptor beta chain described here comes from a study of post-analysis software for immune sequencing data (dated by TCRdb to the mid-2010s). Background for the entire study: The recorded disease courses included relapsing-remitting, secondary progressive and progressive-relapsing multiple sclerosis, and some patients had no subtype annotation. The multiple sclerosis patient repertoires were compared with ten to eleven previously published healthy control repertoires from donors aged roughly 6 to 25 years. A subset of samples was prepared in parallel using single-end sample barcoding, then pooled and co-amplified after Illumina adapter ligation. The research as a whole found: Patients showed significantly higher frequencies than controls for about 5 TRBV segments, among them TRBV5-6, TRBV5-1 and TRBV20-1. The multiple sclerosis patient group was slightly younger than the control group. Multiple sclerosis patients had significantly lower normalized Chao1 diversity than controls, a result that suggests substantial peripheral T-cell clonal expansion. Direct clustering with F measure showed strong co-clustering of samples prepared in the same batch, prompting a batch-effect correction.

Taken from the germline V gene, the CDR1 and CDR2 loops are MNHEY and SVGAGI. The CDR3, from cysteine to phenylalanine, totals 16 residues. The CDR3 DNA has 48 bases and is translated from base 1. To demonstrate the VDJtools post-analysis software, TCR beta repertoires were profiled from the peripheral blood of about 13 young patients with multiple sclerosis. The multiple sclerosis patients were children and adolescents ranging in age from roughly 6 to 15 years. A word on this clonotype: The target of this receptor is not known. A read error may account for a junction end that differs from germline.

Library prep was done by PCR. Sequenced using an Illumina HiSeq 2500. To reduce PCR and sequencing biases, unique molecular identifiers were incorporated into the TCR beta cDNA libraries. Every 1 to 10 million input T cells yielded roughly 500,000 cDNA molecules, meaning each molecule approximated one T cell. The same protocol used for the earlier healthy control dataset was applied to prepare and sequence the patient libraries. Samples belonging to the same batch were prepared together, multiplexed and sequenced on a shared HiSeq lane. Processing in the source paper ran as follows. Raw barcoded reads were processed with MIGEC, and single-read molecular identifier groups were discarded before consensus assembly and CDR3 extraction. Clonotype tables were post-analysed with VDJtools, normalizing diversity by down-sampling all datasets to the smallest sample size. In repertoire overlap clustering, CDR3 amino acid sequences, but not nucleotide sequences, were matched to correct batch-related cross-sample contamination. TCRdb handled the public reads itself, with Q25 trimming in fastp and clone calling in MiXCR, and kept productive beta chains. All rows with the same CDR3 protein become a single entry with the most common DNA and genes. These V and J calls derive from TCRdb rather than the authors' analysis. This sample holds 800,000 to 950,000 distinct CDR3 sequences; approximately 53% were observed only once. Clones ranked in the top ten supply over 4% of the sample.

The source is a girl aged 5 to 17 with multiple sclerosis. The rearranged segments are TRBV6-5 and TRBJ1-1; there is no confident call for the D gene. The sequencing input was blood. Read as DNA, the sequence is TGTGCCGGCAGTTCGGGAGAGGTTCTCCAGAGGACTGAAGCTTTCTTT. It specifies CAGSSGEVLQRTEAFF.